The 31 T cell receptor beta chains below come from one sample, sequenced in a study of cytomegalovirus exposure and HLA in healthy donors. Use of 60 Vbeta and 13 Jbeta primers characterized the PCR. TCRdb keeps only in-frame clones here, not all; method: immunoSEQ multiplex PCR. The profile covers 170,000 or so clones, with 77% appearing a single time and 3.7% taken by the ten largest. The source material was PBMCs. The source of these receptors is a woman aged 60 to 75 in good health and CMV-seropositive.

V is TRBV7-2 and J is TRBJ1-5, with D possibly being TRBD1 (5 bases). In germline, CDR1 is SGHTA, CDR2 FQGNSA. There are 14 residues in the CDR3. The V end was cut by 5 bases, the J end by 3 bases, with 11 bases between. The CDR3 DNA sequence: TGTGCCAGCAGCAAGCAGGGTGACAATCAGCCCCAGCATTTT. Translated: CASSKQGDNQPQHF.

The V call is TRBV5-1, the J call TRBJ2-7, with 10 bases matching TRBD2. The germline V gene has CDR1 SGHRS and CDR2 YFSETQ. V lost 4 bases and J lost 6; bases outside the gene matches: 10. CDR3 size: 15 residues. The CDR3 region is CASSDTAGGSVEQYF. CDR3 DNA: TGCGCCAGCAGCGACACAGCGGGAGGGAGCGTCGAGCAGTACTTC.

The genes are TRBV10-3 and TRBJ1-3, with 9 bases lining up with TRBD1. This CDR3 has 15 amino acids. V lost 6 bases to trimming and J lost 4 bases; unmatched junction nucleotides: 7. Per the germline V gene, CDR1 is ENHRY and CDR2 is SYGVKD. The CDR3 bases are TGTGCCATCAGGGGGACAGGGCGAGCCGGAAACACCATATATTTT. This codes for CAIRGTGRAGNTIYF.

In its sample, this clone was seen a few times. The CDR3 DNA follows: TGTGCCAGCAGTACCCCCGGGACAGAGCGGTTTTTT. It codes for CASSTPGTERFF. V gene TRBV27 combines with J gene TRBJ1-4, with 7 nucleotides matching TRBD1. Germline loops: CDR1 MNHEY, CDR2 SMNVEV (reference sequence). J gave up 16 bases and V 5 bases, and 10 bases lay outside the gene matches. The CDR3 runs to 12 residues. The full variable domain, completed using reference TRBV27 and TRBJ1-4, is EAQVTQNPRYLITVTGKKLTVTCSQNMNHEYMSWYRQDPGLGLRQIYYSMNVEVTDKGDVPEGYKVSRKEKRNFPLILESPSPNQTSLYFCASSTPGTERFFGSGTQLSVL.

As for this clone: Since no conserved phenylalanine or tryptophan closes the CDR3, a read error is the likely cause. In nucleotides, the CDR3 is TGTGCCAGCAGCCAACGGGACACTGTATCTTCACCCCTCCACCTT. Protein: CASSQRDTVSSPLHL. The chain employs TRBV5-5 and TRBJ1-6, with D perhaps TRBD1 (6 bases). V gave up 4 bases and J gave up 9 bases, with 17 bases separating them. The V gene's germline CDR1 is SGHKS and CDR2 YYEKEE (reference sequence). The length of the CDR3 is 15 residues.

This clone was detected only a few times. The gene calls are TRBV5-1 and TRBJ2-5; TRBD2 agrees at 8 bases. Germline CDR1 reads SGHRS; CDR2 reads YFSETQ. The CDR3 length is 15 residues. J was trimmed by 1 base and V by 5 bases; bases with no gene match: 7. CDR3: CASSSGLAAQETQYF. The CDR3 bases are TGCGCCAGCAGTTCCGGACTAGCAGCCCAAGAGACCCAGTACTTC. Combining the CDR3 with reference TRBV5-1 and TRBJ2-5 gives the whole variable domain KAGVTQTPRYLIKTRGQQVTLSCSPISGHRSVSWYQQTPGQGLQFLFEYFSETQRNKGNFPGRFSGRQFSNSRSEMNVSTLELGDSALYLCASSSGLAAQETQYFGPGTRLLVL.

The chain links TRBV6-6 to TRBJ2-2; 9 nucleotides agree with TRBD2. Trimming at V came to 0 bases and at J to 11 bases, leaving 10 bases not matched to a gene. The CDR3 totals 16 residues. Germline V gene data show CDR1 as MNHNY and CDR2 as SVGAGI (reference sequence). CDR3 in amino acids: CASSYSERGASGELFF. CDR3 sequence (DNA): TGTGCCAGCAGTTACTCCGAGCGGGGGGCCAGCGGAGAGCTGTTTTTT.

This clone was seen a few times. CDR3 region: CASSLRVGTAAEAFF. CDR3 DNA: TGTGCCAGCAGCTTGAGGGTCGGAACCGCCGCTGAAGCTTTCTTT. The rearrangement uses TRBV11-1 and TRBJ1-1; D is ambiguous. V was shortened by 3 bases and J by 6 bases, with 17 bases between the two germline ends. From germline, CDR1 is SGHAT and CDR2 FQDESV (reference sequence). This CDR3 spans 15 amino acids.

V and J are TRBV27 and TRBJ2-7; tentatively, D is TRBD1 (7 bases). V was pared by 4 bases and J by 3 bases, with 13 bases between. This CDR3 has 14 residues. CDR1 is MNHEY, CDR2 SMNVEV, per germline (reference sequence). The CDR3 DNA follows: TGTGCCAGCAGTTCTCGGCGGGACAGCTACGAGCAGTACTTC. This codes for CASSSRRDSYEQYF.

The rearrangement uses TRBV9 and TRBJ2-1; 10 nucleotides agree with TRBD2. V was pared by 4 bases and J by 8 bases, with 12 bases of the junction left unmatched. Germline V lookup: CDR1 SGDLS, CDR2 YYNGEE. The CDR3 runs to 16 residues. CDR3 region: CASSPAGGHETDEQFF. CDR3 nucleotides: TGTGCCAGCAGCCCAGCGGGGGGGCATGAAACCGATGAGCAGTTCTTC. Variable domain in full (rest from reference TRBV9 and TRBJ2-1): DSGVTQTPKHLITATGQRVTLRCSPRSGDLSVYWYQQSLDQGLQFLIQYYNGEERAKGNILERFSAQQFPDLHSELNLSSLELGDSALYFCASSPAGGHETDEQFFGPGTRLTVL.

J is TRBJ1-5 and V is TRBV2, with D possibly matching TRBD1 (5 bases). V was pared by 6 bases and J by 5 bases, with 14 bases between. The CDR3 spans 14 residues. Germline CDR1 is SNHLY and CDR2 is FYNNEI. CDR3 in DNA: TGTGCCAGCAGGGATGGGACTTCCTATCAGCCCCAGCATTTT. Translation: CASRDGTSYQPQHF.

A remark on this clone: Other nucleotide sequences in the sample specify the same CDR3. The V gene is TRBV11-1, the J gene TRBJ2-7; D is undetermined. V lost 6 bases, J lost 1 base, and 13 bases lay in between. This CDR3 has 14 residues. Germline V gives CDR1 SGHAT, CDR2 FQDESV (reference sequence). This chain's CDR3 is CASSPVVRSYEQYF. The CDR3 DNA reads TGTGCCAGCAGTCCGGTGGTACGGTCCTACGAGCAGTACTTC.

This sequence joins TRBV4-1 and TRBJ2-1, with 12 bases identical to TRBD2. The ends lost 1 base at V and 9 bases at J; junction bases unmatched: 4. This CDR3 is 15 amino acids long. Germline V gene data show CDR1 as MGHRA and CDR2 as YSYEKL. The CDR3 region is CASSQAWTSGAEQFF. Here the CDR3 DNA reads TGCGCCAGCAGCCAAGCGTGGACTAGCGGGGCTGAGCAGTTCTTC.

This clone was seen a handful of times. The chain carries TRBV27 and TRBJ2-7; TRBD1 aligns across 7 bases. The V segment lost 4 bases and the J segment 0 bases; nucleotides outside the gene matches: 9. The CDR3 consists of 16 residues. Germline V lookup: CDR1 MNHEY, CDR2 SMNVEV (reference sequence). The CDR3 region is CASSSRGDRVSYEQYF. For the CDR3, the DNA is TGTGCCAGCAGTTCCCGCGGTGACAGGGTCTCCTACGAGCAGTACTTC.

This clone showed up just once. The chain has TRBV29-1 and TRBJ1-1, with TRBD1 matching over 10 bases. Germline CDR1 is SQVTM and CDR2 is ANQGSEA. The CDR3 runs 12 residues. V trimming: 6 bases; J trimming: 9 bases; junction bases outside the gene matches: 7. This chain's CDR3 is CSVTGTGEQAFF. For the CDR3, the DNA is TGCAGCGTCACCGGGACAGGGGAACAAGCTTTCTTT.

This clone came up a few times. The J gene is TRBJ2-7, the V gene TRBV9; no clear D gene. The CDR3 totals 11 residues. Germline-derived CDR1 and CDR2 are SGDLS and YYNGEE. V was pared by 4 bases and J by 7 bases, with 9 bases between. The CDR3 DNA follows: TGTGCCAGCAGCCCTACGAGGGAGCAGTACTTC. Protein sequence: CASSPTREQYF.

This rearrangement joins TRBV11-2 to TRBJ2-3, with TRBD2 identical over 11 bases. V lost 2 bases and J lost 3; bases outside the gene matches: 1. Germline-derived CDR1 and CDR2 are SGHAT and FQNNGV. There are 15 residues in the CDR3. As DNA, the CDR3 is TGTGCCAGCAGCTTATTAGCGGGAGGGACAGATACGCAGTATTTT. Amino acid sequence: CASSLLAGGTDTQYF.

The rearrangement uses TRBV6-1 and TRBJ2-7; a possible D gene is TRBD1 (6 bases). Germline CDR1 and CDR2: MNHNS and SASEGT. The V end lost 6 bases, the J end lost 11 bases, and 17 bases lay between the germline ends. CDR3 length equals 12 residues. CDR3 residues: CASRSTGRAEYF. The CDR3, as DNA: TGTGCCAGCAGATCGACAGGCCGGGCTGAGTACTTC.

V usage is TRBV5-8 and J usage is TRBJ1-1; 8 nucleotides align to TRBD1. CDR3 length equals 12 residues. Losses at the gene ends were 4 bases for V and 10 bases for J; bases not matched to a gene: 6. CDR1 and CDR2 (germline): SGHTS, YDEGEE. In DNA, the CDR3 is TGTGCCAGCAGCCGACGAGGGACAGGAGCTTTCTTT. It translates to CASSRRGTGAFF.

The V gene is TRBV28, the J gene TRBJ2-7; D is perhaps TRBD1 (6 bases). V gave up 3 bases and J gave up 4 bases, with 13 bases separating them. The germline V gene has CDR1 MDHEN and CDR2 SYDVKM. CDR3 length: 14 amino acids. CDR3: CASSFGTPRYEQYF. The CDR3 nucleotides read TGTGCCAGCAGTTTTGGGACACCCCGTTACGAGCAGTACTTC.

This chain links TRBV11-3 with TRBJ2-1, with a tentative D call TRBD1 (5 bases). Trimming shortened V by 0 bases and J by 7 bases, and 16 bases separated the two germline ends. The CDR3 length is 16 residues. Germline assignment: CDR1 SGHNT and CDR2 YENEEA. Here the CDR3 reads CASSLDSGVSGNEQFF. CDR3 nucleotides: TGTGCCAGCAGCTTAGATTCGGGTGTTTCAGGGAATGAGCAGTTCTTC.

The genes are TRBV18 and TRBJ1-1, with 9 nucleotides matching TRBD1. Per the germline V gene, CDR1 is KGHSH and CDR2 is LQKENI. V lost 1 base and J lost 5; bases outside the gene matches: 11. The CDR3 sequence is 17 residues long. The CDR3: CASSPQGQGWSGTEAFF. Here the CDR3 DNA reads TGTGCCAGCTCACCACAGGGACAGGGATGGTCGGGGACTGAAGCTTTCTTT.

The CDR3 bases are TGTGCCAGCAGCGGGGGGGGAAGGAGGACCGGGGAGCTGTTTTTT. This sequence encodes CASSGGGRRTGELFF. The J gene is TRBJ2-2, the V gene TRBV7-9; 7 positions agree with TRBD2. CDR1 is SEHNR and CDR2 is FQNEAQ in the germline V gene (reference sequence). This CDR3 has 15 amino acids. V was pared by 5 bases and J by 5 bases, with 8 bases of the junction left unmatched.

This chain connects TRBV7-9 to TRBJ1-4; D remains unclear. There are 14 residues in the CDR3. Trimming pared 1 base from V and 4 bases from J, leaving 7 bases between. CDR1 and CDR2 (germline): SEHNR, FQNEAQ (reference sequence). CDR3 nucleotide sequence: TGTGCCAGCAGCTTAGTGTCAGTTAATGAAAAACTGTTTTTT. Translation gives CASSLVSVNEKLFF.

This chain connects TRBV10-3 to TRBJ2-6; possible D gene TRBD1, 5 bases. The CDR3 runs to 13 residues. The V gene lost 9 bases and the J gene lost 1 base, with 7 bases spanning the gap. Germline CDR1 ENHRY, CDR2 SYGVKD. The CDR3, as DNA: TGTGCCATTCGACAGTCTGGGGCCAACGTCCTGACTTTC. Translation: CAIRQSGANVLTF.

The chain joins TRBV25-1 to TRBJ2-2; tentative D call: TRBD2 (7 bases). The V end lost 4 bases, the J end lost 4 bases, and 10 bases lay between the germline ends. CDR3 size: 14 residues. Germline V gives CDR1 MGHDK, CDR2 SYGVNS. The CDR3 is CASSGGGSTGELFF. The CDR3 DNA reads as TGTGCCAGCAGTGGGGGGGGCTCCACCGGGGAGCTGTTTTTT.

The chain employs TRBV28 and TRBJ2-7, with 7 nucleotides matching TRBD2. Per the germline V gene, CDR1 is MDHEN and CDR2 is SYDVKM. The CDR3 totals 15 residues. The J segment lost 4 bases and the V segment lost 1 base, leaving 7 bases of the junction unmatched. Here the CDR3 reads CASSLSSSGDYEQYF. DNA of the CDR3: TGTGCCAGCAGTTTATCTTCTAGCGGCGATTACGAGCAGTACTTC.

CDR3 protein: CASSQDSTGLAGYNEQFF. CDR3 in DNA: TGCGCCAGCAGCCAAGATTCGACGGGGCTAGCGGGGTACAATGAGCAGTTCTTC. The V gene is TRBV4-1, the J gene TRBJ2-1; TRBD2 agrees at 9 bases. The CDR3 sequence is 18 residues long. Per germline, CDR1 MGHRA and CDR2 YSYEKL. V lost 0 bases and J lost 4; bases outside the gene matches: 10.

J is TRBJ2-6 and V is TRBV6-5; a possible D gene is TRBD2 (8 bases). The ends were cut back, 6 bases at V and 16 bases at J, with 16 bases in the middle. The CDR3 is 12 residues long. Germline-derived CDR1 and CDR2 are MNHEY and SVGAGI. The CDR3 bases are TGTGCCAGCAGCGGGGGGGACAGAGGGCTGACTTTC. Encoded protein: CASSGGDRGLTF.

CDR3 in DNA: TGCGCCAGCAGCTCCCCACGGGAGGCGCAGTATTTT. This encodes CASSSPREAQYF. V gene TRBV5-1 combines with J gene TRBJ2-3; TRBD2 matches at 7 bases. Germline V gives CDR1 SGHRS, CDR2 YFSETQ. V shed 3 bases, J shed 10 bases, and the junction held 5 bases outside the gene matches. The length of the CDR3 is 12 residues.

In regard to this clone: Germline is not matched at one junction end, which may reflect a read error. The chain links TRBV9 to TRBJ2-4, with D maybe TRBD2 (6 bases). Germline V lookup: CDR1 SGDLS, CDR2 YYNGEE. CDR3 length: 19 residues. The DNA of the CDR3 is TGTGCCAGCAGCTCCGGGGGTGATTCGGGTTACGTGGCCAAAAACAGTCAGTACTTC. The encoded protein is CASSSGGDSGYVAKNSQYF.